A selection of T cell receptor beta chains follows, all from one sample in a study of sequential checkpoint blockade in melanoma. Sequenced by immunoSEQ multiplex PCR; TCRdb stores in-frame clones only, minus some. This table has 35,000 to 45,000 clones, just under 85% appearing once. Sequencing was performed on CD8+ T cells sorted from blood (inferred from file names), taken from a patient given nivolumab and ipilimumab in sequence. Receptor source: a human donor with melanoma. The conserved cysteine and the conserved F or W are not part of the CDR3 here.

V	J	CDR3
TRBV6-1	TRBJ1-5	ASSEEQGTGNQPQH
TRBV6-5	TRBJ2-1	ASMAGTGGMNEQF
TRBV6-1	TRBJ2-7	ASSSGLAGYEQY
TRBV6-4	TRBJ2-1	ASSDSSGGANEQF
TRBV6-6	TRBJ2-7	ASSWGLAAPSYEQY
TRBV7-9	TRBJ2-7	ASSFVEVS
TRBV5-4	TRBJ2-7	ASSLKAADEQY
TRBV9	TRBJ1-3	ASSVGTGGIAGNTIY
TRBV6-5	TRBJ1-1	ASSLGTRDEAF
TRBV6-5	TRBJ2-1	ASSTGTSPYNEQF
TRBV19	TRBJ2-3	ASAGDTQY
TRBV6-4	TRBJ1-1	ASTGDRNTEAF